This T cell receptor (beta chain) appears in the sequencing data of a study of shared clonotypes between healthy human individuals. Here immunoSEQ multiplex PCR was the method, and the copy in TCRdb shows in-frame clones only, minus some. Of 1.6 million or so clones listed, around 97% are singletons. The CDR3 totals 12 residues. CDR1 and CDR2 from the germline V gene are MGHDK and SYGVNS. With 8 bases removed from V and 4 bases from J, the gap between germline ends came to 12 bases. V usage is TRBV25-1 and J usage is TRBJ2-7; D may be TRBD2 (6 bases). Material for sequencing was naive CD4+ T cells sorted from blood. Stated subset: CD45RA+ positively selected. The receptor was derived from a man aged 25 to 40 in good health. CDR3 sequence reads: CASRGTRYEQYF. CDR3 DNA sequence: TGTGCCAGCCGCGGGACGAGGTACGAGCAGTACTTC.